Presented here are 24 T cell receptor beta chains from one specimen sequenced in a study of PD-1 blockade in classical Hodgkin lymphoma. Sequenced by immunoSEQ multiplex PCR; TCRdb stores in-frame clones only, minus some. The top ten clones hold about 20% of a sample with some 46,000 clones, about three quarters of them seen once. Following autologous stem cell transplantation, relapse occurred in every patient, and exposure to brentuximab vedotin varied. The sample here was peripheral blood mononuclear cells (PBMCs), taken before the second cycle of nivolumab. Receptor source: a human donor with classical Hodgkin lymphoma.

This rearrangement joins TRBV6-6 to TRBJ2-7, with D hard to call. V lost 5 bases to trimming and J lost 0 bases, with 8 bases between them. The CDR3 contains 13 residues. Per germline, CDR1 MNHNY and CDR2 SVGAGI (reference sequence). CDR3 region: CASSATFSYEQYF. CDR3 nucleotide sequence: TGTGCCAGCAGTGCAACATTCTCCTACGAGCAGTACTTC.

The chain employs TRBV9 and TRBJ2-5, with a weak D call TRBD2 (5 bases). V was shortened by 4 bases and J by 5 bases, with 18 bases between the two germline ends. The germline V gene encodes CDR1 SGDLS and CDR2 YYNGEE. CDR3 size: 15 residues. The CDR3 loop is CASSYSPGFGETQYF. CDR3 DNA sequence: TGTGCCAGCAGCTATTCCCCGGGGTTCGGCGAGACCCAGTACTTC.

The CDR3 region is CASSLLRDSLYKNTEAFF. CDR3 coding DNA: TGTGCCAGCAGTTTACTGAGGGACAGCTTGTATAAGAACACTGAAGCTTTCTTT. The V gene is TRBV28, the J gene TRBJ1-1, with 7 bases identical to TRBD1. V was pared by 2 bases and J by 1 base, with 13 bases of the junction left unmatched. The CDR3 totals 18 residues. Germline V gene sequence: CDR1 MDHEN, CDR2 SYDVKM.

The CDR3: CASSAHSGANVLTF. As DNA, the CDR3 is TGCGCCAGCAGTGCTCACTCTGGGGCCAACGTCCTGACTTTC. This chain links TRBV10-1 with TRBJ2-6; D remains ambiguous. Germline loops: CDR1 WNHNN, CDR2 SYGVQD (reference sequence). V shed 4 bases and J shed 0 bases, with 4 bases lying between them. The CDR3 runs 14 residues.

This chain joins TRBV28 and TRBJ1-2, with unresolved D. V was cut by 3 bases and J by 4 bases, with 12 bases left in between. CDR1 is MDHEN and CDR2 is SYDVKM in the germline V gene. The CDR3 extends over 14 amino acids. The CDR3 sequence: CASSLSTEVYGYTF. Written as DNA, the CDR3 is TGTGCCAGCAGTTTGTCTACCGAGGTCTATGGCTACACCTTC.

This clone was recorded at least ten times. The rearrangement joins TRBV14 to TRBJ2-3; 11 bases align to TRBD2. The CDR3 consists of 18 residues. V was clipped by 4 bases and J by 0 bases; unmatched bases: 9. Germline assignment: CDR1 SGHDN and CDR2 FVKESK. In nucleotides, the CDR3 is TGTGCCAGCAGCCCCCTACTAGCGGGAGTGAGTAGCACAGATACGCAGTATTTT. It is translated as CASSPLLAGVSSTDTQYF.

The chain recombines TRBV27 with TRBJ2-3; 14 bases align to TRBD2. The CDR3 is 16 amino acids. Germline V CDR1 and CDR2: MNHEY, SMNVEV (reference sequence). The junction had 6 bases not matched to a gene; V was cut back by 6 bases and J by 4 bases. Here the CDR3 reads CASSSGLAGVADTQYF. Here the CDR3 DNA reads TGTGCCAGCAGCTCGGGACTAGCGGGAGTGGCAGATACGCAGTATTTT.

This chain connects TRBV6-5 to TRBJ1-2; D ambiguous. The CDR3 sequence is 13 residues long. CDR1 is MNHEY, CDR2 SVGAGI, per germline. Trimming shortened V by 0 bases and J by 6 bases, and 8 bases separated the two germline ends. Here the CDR3 DNA reads TGTGCCAGCAGTTACTCGGTAATAAATGGCTACACCTTC. Residues: CASSYSVINGYTF.

This chain joins TRBV19 and TRBJ1-1; 7 nucleotides match TRBD1. The junction had 2 bases not matched to a gene; V was cut back by 3 bases and J by 1 base. CDR1 is LNHDA, CDR2 SQIVND, per germline (reference sequence). This CDR3 is built from 14 residues. In DNA form, the CDR3 reads TGTGCCAGTAGTATCGAGGGGGCGAACACTGAAGCTTTCTTT. It encodes CASSIEGANTEAFF.

This sequence joins TRBV29-1 and TRBJ1-2, with D hard to call. The CDR3 extends over 11 amino acids. V lost 6 bases to trimming and J lost 6 bases, with 11 bases between them. Germline values: CDR1 SQVTM, CDR2 ANQGSEA. CDR3 DNA: TGCAGCGTACCGAAGGGCCATGGCTACACCTTC. Encoded protein: CSVPKGHGYTF. Looking up the rest from reference TRBV29-1 and TRBJ1-2 gives the full variable domain: SAVISQKPSRDICQRGTSLTIQCQVDSQVTMMFWYRQQPGQSLTLIATANQGSEATYESGFVIDKFPISRPNLTFSTLTVSNMSPEDSSIYLCSVPKGHGYTFGSGTRLTVV.

This clone occurred a few times. The V and J genes are TRBV4-2 and TRBJ2-7; 8 nucleotides agree with TRBD1. Per germline, CDR1 LGHNA and CDR2 YNFKEQ. This CDR3 is built from 16 residues. Trimming at V came to 2 bases and at J to 6 bases, leaving 12 bases not matched to a gene. As DNA, the CDR3 is TGTGCCAGCAGCCAATCCCTAGGACAGGGACGGGGCGAGCAGTACTTC. Protein: CASSQSLGQGRGEQYF.

The rearrangement uses TRBV5-1 and TRBJ2-5; a possible D gene is TRBD2 (6 bases). The DNA end favors TRBJ2-7, so the J call may be wrong. The V gene's germline CDR1 is SGHRS and CDR2 YFSETQ. The CDR3 is 16 amino acids. CDR3 residues: CASSLDGSHTTYEQYF. In nucleotides, the CDR3 is TGCGCCAGCAGCTTGGACGGGAGCCATACCACTTACGAGCAGTACTTC.

The chain links TRBV25-1 to TRBJ1-6; 7 nucleotides align to TRBD1. V lost 4 bases, J lost 10 bases, and 7 bases stayed unmatched. This CDR3 is built from 14 residues. The germline CDR1 and CDR2 sequences are MGHDK and SYGVNS. CDR3 residues: CASSGQGRESPLHF. CDR3 DNA: TGTGCCAGCAGTGGACAGGGAAGGGAATCACCCCTCCACTTT.

This chain links TRBV18 with TRBJ1-5; D is perhaps TRBD1 (5 bases). This CDR3 is 13 amino acids long. With 1 base removed from V and 5 bases from J, the gap between germline ends came to 6 bases. Germline CDR1 reads KGHSH; CDR2 reads LQKENI. The CDR3 nucleotides are TGTGCCAGCTCACCACGAGGGGATCAGCCCCAGCATTTT. Translation: CASSPRGDQPQHF.

Regarding this clone: Different DNA sequences within this sample yield the same CDR3. The chain employs TRBV9 and TRBJ2-7; no clear D. Trimming shortened V by 0 bases and J by 4 bases, and 8 bases separated the two germline ends. Germline CDR1 is SGDLS and CDR2 is YYNGEE. The CDR3 has 13 residues. CDR3 amino acids: CASSVAPAYEQYF. The CDR3 nucleotides read TGTGCCAGCAGCGTAGCTCCAGCTTACGAGCAGTACTTC.

This clone has just one count. The chain has TRBV7-2 and TRBJ1-3; possible D gene TRBD1, 5 bases. The length of the CDR3 is 15 residues. Deletions cut 2 bases from V and 1 base from J, with 9 bases between. Germline CDR1 is SGHTA and CDR2 is FQGNSA. For the CDR3, the DNA is TGTGCCAGCAGCTTAATATGGGGGTCTGGAAACACCATATATTTT. Its translation is CASSLIWGSGNTIYF.

The chain combines TRBV7-9 with TRBJ1-1; no clear D gene. The length of the CDR3 is 15 residues. Germline assignment: CDR1 SEHNR and CDR2 FQNEAQ (reference sequence). V gave up 3 bases and J gave up 0 bases, with 11 bases separating them. For the CDR3, the DNA is TGTGCCAGCAGCTTTAGTCTAGGGTTGAACACTGAAGCTTTCTTT. Amino acid sequence: CASSFSLGLNTEAFF.

Here the CDR3 reads CSAKRGEAFF. In nucleotides, the CDR3 is TGCAGTGCTAAGAGGGGAGAAGCTTTCTTT. The rearrangement joins TRBV20-1 to TRBJ1-1; D might be TRBD1 (5 bases). Looked up from germline, CDR1 is DFQATT and CDR2 is SNEGSKA (reference sequence). This CDR3 spans 10 amino acids. V was trimmed by 4 bases and J by 8 bases, leaving 8 bases between them.

This sequence joins TRBV11-3 and TRBJ2-3, with a possible D match to TRBD2 (5 bases). V was clipped by 0 bases and J by 0 bases, with 13 bases between them. This CDR3 is built from 17 residues. Germline V CDR1 and CDR2: SGHNT, YENEEA. The CDR3 coding sequence is TGTGCCAGCAGCTTAGAGGGATATGAGGGAAGCACAGATACGCAGTATTTT. Translation: CASSLEGYEGSTDTQYF.

The chain recombines TRBV7-8 with TRBJ2-1; D possibly corresponds to TRBD2 (5 bases). The ends were cut back, 6 bases at V and 0 bases at J, with 12 bases in the middle. The germline V gene has CDR1 SGHVS and CDR2 FQNEAQ. This CDR3 has 15 amino acids. The CDR3 DNA sequence: TGTGCCAGCAGACCCGAGGGAAGCTCCTACAATGAGCAGTTCTTC. This gives the protein CASRPEGSSYNEQFF.

The V call is TRBV4-2, the J call TRBJ1-2, with D tentatively TRBD1 (5 bases). Trimming shortened V by 0 bases and J by 3 bases, and 11 bases separated the two germline ends. From germline, CDR1 is LGHNA and CDR2 YNFKEQ. The CDR3 spans 15 residues. This chain's CDR3 is CASSQDPGGDYGYTF. CDR3 sequence (DNA): TGTGCCAGCAGCCAAGATCCCGGGGGAGACTATGGCTACACCTTC.

The rearrangement links TRBV30 to TRBJ1-3; D is uncertain. Germline CDR1 GTSNPN, CDR2 SVGIG (reference sequence). The CDR3 loop spans 16 amino acids. With 7 bases removed from V and 0 bases from J, the gap between germline ends came to 19 bases. In nucleotides, the CDR3 is TGTGCCTCATCCGGGAGTCTTGGGTTCTCTGGAAACACCATATATTTT. Its translation is CASSGSLGFSGNTIYF.

This clone has a handful of counts. The J gene is TRBJ1-2, the V gene TRBV10-3; D is perhaps TRBD1 (6 bases). Germline V gene lookup returns CDR1 ENHRY and CDR2 SYGVKD. Trimming left V 3 bases short and J 7 bases short, with 15 bases between. This CDR3 is 14 amino acids long. CDR3 coding DNA: TGTGCCATCAGTGACCCATCTCAGGGGTCTGGCTACACCTTC. Translating it yields CAISDPSQGSGYTF.

This chain links TRBV5-1 with TRBJ2-7; a weak D match, TRBD1 (6 bases). V lost 5 bases to trimming and J lost 4 bases, with 19 bases between them. The CDR3 loop spans 15 amino acids. Germline V gene lookup returns CDR1 SGHRS and CDR2 YFSETQ. The CDR3 nucleotides are TGCGCCAGCAGAGTTCTACAGGGTGACGGGTACGAGCAGTACTTC. It encodes CASRVLQGDGYEQYF.